These 25 T cell receptor beta chains came from one sample sequenced in a study of regulatory T cells in long-lasting Graves disease. Assembly of TCR beta libraries relied on iRepertoire HTBI primers together with Arm-PCR of CDR3 regions. TCRdb itself ran the multiplex PCR reads through MiXCR, one entry per CDR3 protein. This sample has roughly 610,000 distinct CDR3 sequences, with about 16% found just once. Time point given: newly diagnosed GD, antithyroid drugs for less than 3 months. Making the TCR library involved RNA that had been extracted from PBMCs. The sample was also linked to a second study, of T cells in Graves' hyperthyroidism and ophthalmopathy.

The sample was peripheral blood mononuclear cells (PBMCs), taken at new diagnosis, from a patient treated with antithyroid drugs. The origin of the receptors is a man aged 18 to 29 with Graves disease.

This chain links TRBV7-3 with TRBJ2-1, with D possibly matching TRBD1 (6 bases). Germline CDR1 and CDR2: SGHTA and FQGTGA. Trimming cost V 4 bases and J 5 bases, with 18 bases left between them. This CDR3 is 16 amino acids long. The DNA for the CDR3 is TGTGCCAGCAGCTCGACCTACGGGACACTAGACAATGAGCAGTTCTTC. Its protein product is CASSSTYGTLDNEQFF.

This clonotype was found many times. The V call is TRBV6-2 or TRBV6-3, the J call TRBJ2-1; 11 nucleotides match TRBD2. Germline-derived CDR1 and CDR2 are MNHEY and SVGEGT. The length of the CDR3 is 13 residues. With V trimmed by 6 bases and J by 9 bases, 4 bases remained unmatched. CDR3 sequence (DNA): TGTGCCAGCAGGCGGCTAGCGGGGGGTGAGCAGTTCTTC. This sequence encodes CASRRLAGGEQFF.

For the CDR3, the DNA is TGTGCCAGCAGTGAACTAGCGGGAGGGCCGGCAAGGCAGTTCTTC. Its translation is CASSELAGGPARQFF. The chain uses TRBV2 and TRBJ2-1, with 12 bases aligning to TRBD2. J was trimmed by 12 bases and V by 2 bases; bases with no gene match: 8. The CDR3 contains 15 residues. Germline lookup yields CDR1 SNHLY and CDR2 FYNNEI.

The chain joins TRBV2 to TRBJ1-4, with 7 nucleotides matching TRBD1. The V gene end was trimmed by 4 bases and the J gene end by 0 bases; junction bases not matched to a gene: 5. This CDR3 is 16 amino acids long. The V gene's germline CDR1 is SNHLY and CDR2 FYNNEI. In DNA form, the CDR3 reads TGTGCCAGCAGTGGGATGGGGACAGCAACTAATGAAAAACTGTTTTTT. It translates to CASSGMGTATNEKLFF.

The rearrangement joins TRBV19 to TRBJ2-1; 8 positions agree with TRBD2. CDR1 LNHDA and CDR2 SQIVND come from the germline V gene (reference sequence). Germline trimming cut 7 bases from V and 5 bases from J; bases unmatched to any gene: 13. The CDR3 runs 16 residues. DNA of the CDR3: TGTGCCAGTACCCGCGTCGCCGGGAGGGCCGACAATGAGCAGTTCTTC. Translated: CASTRVAGRADNEQFF.

At least ten counts were recorded for this clonotype. V usage is TRBV7-3 and J usage is TRBJ2-7; TRBD1 agrees at 8 bases. Unmatched junction bases numbered 8, after V lost 2 bases and J lost 2 bases. The CDR3 has 16 amino acids. Germline CDR1 SGHTA, CDR2 FQGTGA. CDR3 residues: CASSLDSGTGAYEQYF. The CDR3 coding sequence is TGTGCCAGCAGCTTAGATTCGGGGACAGGAGCCTACGAGCAGTACTTC.

The rearrangement joins TRBV24-1 to TRBJ1-2; tentatively, D is TRBD1 (6 bases). The CDR3 is 15 residues long. The ends were cut back, 3 bases at V and 9 bases at J, with 19 bases in the middle. Germline CDR1 KGHDR, CDR2 SFDVKD. Written as DNA, the CDR3 is TGTGCCACCAGTGATCCCGGACAGCCTGATGGTAGCTACACCTTC. Translated, it gives CATSDPGQPDGSYTF.

The chain couples TRBV11-2 to TRBJ2-1, with TRBD2 as a possible D gene (5 bases). Trimming stripped 5 bases from V and 2 bases from J, with 13 bases between. The CDR3 is made up of 15 amino acids. The V gene's germline CDR1 is SGHAT and CDR2 FQNNGV. CDR3 DNA sequence: TGTGCCAGCAGCACGCAAGCGGAGACCTACAATGAGCAGTTCTTC. Protein: CASSTQAETYNEQFF.

This chain uses TRBV7-6 with TRBJ2-1; 8 bases line up with TRBD2. The V gene end was trimmed by 5 bases and the J gene end by 4 bases; junction bases not matched to a gene: 10. Germline loops: CDR1 SGHVS, CDR2 FNYEAQ. This CDR3 spans 16 amino acids. The CDR3: CASSRGGRGPYNEQFF. CDR3 in DNA: TGTGCCAGCAGCCGGGGGGGACGAGGGCCATACAATGAGCAGTTCTTC.

V and J are TRBV20-1 and TRBJ1-5; TRBD1 agrees at 7 bases. Germline V gives CDR1 DFQATT, CDR2 SNEGSKA (reference sequence). J gave up 3 bases and V 2 bases, and 7 bases lay outside the gene matches. The length of the CDR3 is 15 residues. In DNA, the CDR3 is TGCAGTGCTAGAAGGTCAGGGGGGGACAATCAGCCCCAGCATTTT. It yields the protein CSARRSGGDNQPQHF.

The chain combines TRBV18 with TRBJ2-7; perhaps TRBD1 as D (7 bases). The ends were cut back, 5 bases at V and 4 bases at J, with 18 bases in the middle. The CDR3 runs to 15 residues. Germline CDR1 KGHSH, CDR2 LQKENI. CDR3 amino acids: CASSIRQGGIYEQYF. In DNA, the CDR3 is TGTGCCAGCTCAATTCGGCAGGGGGGCATTTACGAGCAGTACTTC.

The table lists this clonotype with many counts. J is TRBJ1-2 and V is TRBV27; 7 bases line up with TRBD1. The V gene's germline CDR1 is MNHEY and CDR2 SMNVEV (reference sequence). V lost 6 bases to trimming and J lost 2 bases; unmatched junction nucleotides: 6. The CDR3 has 14 amino acids. CDR3 amino acids: CASSFATGNYGYTF. Written as DNA, the CDR3 is TGTGCCAGCAGCTTTGCGACAGGGAACTATGGCTACACCTTC.

This clonotype appeared many times. The chain combines TRBV19 with TRBJ2-7; tentative D call: TRBD2 (6 bases). The germline V gene encodes CDR1 LNHDA and CDR2 SQIVND (reference sequence). This CDR3 region has 14 residues. The V and J ends lost 2 bases and 1 base respectively, with 9 bases between them. The CDR3: CASSITGVSYEQYF. CDR3 sequence (DNA): TGTGCCAGTAGTATAACGGGGGTGTCCTACGAGCAGTACTTC.

J is TRBJ2-5 and V is TRBV28; no clear D gene. The V gene lost 5 bases and the J gene lost 7 bases, with 23 bases spanning the gap. The CDR3 runs 16 residues. Germline assignment: CDR1 MDHEN and CDR2 SYDVKM. This CDR3 is CASSQAGAPSTVTQYF. As DNA, the CDR3 is TGTGCCAGCAGTCAGGCCGGCGCCCCCTCTACGGTGACCCAGTACTTC.

The sample holds a few counts of this clonotype. The chain is built from TRBV11-2 and TRBJ2-1; TRBD2 matches at 14 bases. The V segment lost 5 bases and the J segment 7 bases; nucleotides outside the gene matches: 7. The CDR3 consists of 16 residues. Germline V lookup: CDR1 SGHAT, CDR2 FQNNGV. In nucleotides, the CDR3 is TGTGCCAGCAGCCACGGGACTAGCGGGAGTCGGAATGAGCAGTTCTTC. It translates to CASSHGTSGSRNEQFF.

This clonotype was seen once. V usage is TRBV9 and J usage is TRBJ2-5; 8 bases are shared with TRBD2. The CDR3 extends over 15 amino acids. CDR1 SGDLS and CDR2 YYNGEE come from the germline V gene. Trimming cost V 0 bases and J 4 bases; bases outside gene matches: 5. CDR3 residues: CASSVGSGGGETQYF. The CDR3 DNA follows: TGTGCCAGCAGCGTAGGGTCGGGAGGGGGAGAGACCCAGTACTTC.

The CDR3 here is CATRGQGDQPQHF. DNA of the CDR3: TGTGCCACGCGGGGACAGGGAGACCAGCCCCAGCATTTT. The chain has TRBV10-3 and TRBJ1-5; 9 bases are shared with TRBD1. The CDR3 contains 13 residues. The V and J ends lost 10 bases and 7 bases, in that order; junction bases with no gene match: 8. CDR1 is ENHRY and CDR2 is SYGVKD in the germline V gene.

The chain employs TRBV4-1 and TRBJ2-2; a possible D gene is TRBD2 (5 bases). Germline CDR1 is MGHRA and CDR2 is YSYEKL. The CDR3 is 16 amino acids. V lost 1 base and J 8 bases, leaving 17 bases between the germline ends. The CDR3 is CASSQGKTIGEGELFF. The CDR3 DNA reads TGCGCCAGCAGCCAAGGAAAGACTATCGGGGAAGGGGAGCTGTTTTTT.

This clonotype was picked up many times. The chain is built from TRBV28 and TRBJ2-3, with 9 bases fitting TRBD2. V trimming: 4 bases; J trimming: 2 bases; junction bases outside the gene matches: 22. Germline V lookup: CDR1 MDHEN, CDR2 SYDVKM. The CDR3 extends over 21 amino acids. The CDR3 protein is CASSYVLREGPIPKATDTQYF. CDR3 coding DNA: TGTGCCAGCAGTTACGTCCTGCGGGAGGGCCCGATCCCAAAAGCCACAGATACGCAGTATTTT.

This clonotype showed up many times. The V call is TRBV7-6, the J call TRBJ2-2; 10 bases align to TRBD2. This CDR3 region has 16 residues. The germline gives CDR1 SGHVS, CDR2 FNYEAQ. Trimming cost V 1 base and J 4 bases; bases outside gene matches: 3. The CDR3 spells CASSLEASGSTGELFF. In DNA, the CDR3 is TGTGCCAGCAGCTTAGAGGCTAGCGGGAGCACCGGGGAGCTGTTTTTT.

Points on this clonotype: Possible read error: a much larger clone is one base away. V usage is TRBV18 and J usage is TRBJ2-3; possible D gene TRBD2, 7 bases. V was trimmed by 2 bases and J by 5 bases, leaving 14 bases between them. Germline lookup yields CDR1 KGHSH and CDR2 LQKENI. The CDR3 extends over 15 amino acids. For the CDR3, the DNA is TGTGCCAGCTCACCATGGGGGGGCATGAGAGATACGCAGTATTTT. It codes for CASSPWGGMRDTQYF.

CDR3 DNA sequence: TGTGCCAGCAGCTTGGGGCCGGGACAGAACACTGAAGCTTTCTTT. Its translation: CASSLGPGQNTEAFF. This chain uses TRBV5-6 with TRBJ1-1, with D perhaps matching TRBD1 (6 bases). The germline V gene has CDR1 SGHDT and CDR2 YYEEEE. The germline V and J ends were trimmed by 0 bases and 1 base, with 10 bases remaining between them. The CDR3 has 15 amino acids.

This clonotype was seen ten or more times. The V gene is TRBV20-1, the J gene TRBJ1-1; D perhaps matches TRBD1 (5 bases). V lost 6 bases, J lost 6 bases, and 23 bases lay in between. The CDR3 spans 15 residues. The germline V gene encodes CDR1 DFQATT and CDR2 SNEGSKA (reference sequence). CDR3 nucleotide sequence: TGCAGTGCCCCATCCGAGGGGCTGGGAAAACCTGAAGCTTTCTTT. It translates to CSAPSEGLGKPEAFF.

This clonotype was counted between two and nine times. The J gene is TRBJ2-2, the V gene TRBV6-5, with a weak D call TRBD1 (5 bases). Germline V gene sequence: CDR1 MNHEY, CDR2 SVGAGI. The CDR3 totals 14 residues. V lost 2 bases to trimming and J lost 7 bases, with 11 bases between them. CDR3 bases: TGTGCCAGCAGTTACGGGCAGGGTAACGGGGAGCTGTTTTTT. This gives the protein CASSYGQGNGELFF.

This clonotype was picked up a small number of times. The CDR3 DNA sequence: TGTGCCAGCAGTCCCCCGGGCCACGGGAGGCAGTACTTC. Its protein product is CASSPPGHGRQYF. J is TRBJ2-7 and V is TRBV27; maybe TRBD2 (6 bases). This CDR3 contains 13 residues. V lost 5 bases and J 9 bases, leaving 17 bases between the germline ends. The germline V gene encodes CDR1 MNHEY and CDR2 SMNVEV (reference sequence).